Each of the 10 T cell receptor beta chains below was sequenced from the same sample in a study of T cell responses to AZD1222 COVID-19 vaccine. Using immunoSEQ multiplex PCR, the repertoire was profiled, and TCRdb retains in-frame clones only, with some absent. This table holds some 180,000 clones, about 90% found once. Sequences were derived from peripheral blood, sampled on day 0 of AZD1222 vaccination. All receptors derive from an adult in good health.

The chain couples TRBV7-2 to TRBJ1-5; tentative D call: TRBD1 (5 bases). The CDR3 totals 15 residues. CDR1 SGHTA and CDR2 FQGNSA come from the germline V gene. The ends were cut back, 1 base at V and 2 bases at J, with 9 bases in the middle. CDR3 region: CASSLVDSGNQPQHF. CDR3 nucleotide sequence: TGTGCCAGCAGCTTAGTTGACAGTGGCAATCAGCCCCAGCATTTT.

V and J are TRBV5-1 and TRBJ2-4; possible D gene TRBD2, 5 bases. Trimming cost V 2 bases and J 4 bases, with 10 bases left between them. The germline V gene has CDR1 SGHRS and CDR2 YFSETQ. This CDR3 region has 14 residues. For the CDR3, the DNA is TGCGCCAGCAGCTTAAGAGCGGATAAAAACATTCAGTACTTC. Translation: CASSLRADKNIQYF.

The V call is TRBV10-3, the J call TRBJ1-5; tentatively, D is TRBD1 (5 bases). Germline V gives CDR1 ENHRY, CDR2 SYGVKD. V was shortened by 4 bases and J by 3 bases, with 10 bases between the two germline ends. This CDR3 region has 14 residues. CDR3 sequence reads: CAISAGGANQPQHF. CDR3 bases: TGTGCCATCAGTGCGGGGGGAGCCAATCAGCCCCAGCATTTT.

The chain combines TRBV7-9 with TRBJ1-2, with TRBD1 as a possible D gene (6 bases). This CDR3 contains 14 residues. CDR1 and CDR2 (germline): SEHNR, FQNEAQ (reference sequence). Trimming took off 7 bases at V and 4 bases at J, with 16 bases between the two ends. DNA for the CDR3: TGTGCCAGCATGGTTGTGGGGGCTGGCTATGGCTACACCTTC. It codes for CASMVVGAGYGYTF.

The gene calls are TRBV18 and TRBJ2-7; 12 positions agree with TRBD1. The J segment lost 7 bases and the V segment lost 3 bases, leaving 7 bases of the junction unmatched. The CDR3 consists of 15 residues. From germline, CDR1 is KGHSH and CDR2 LQKENI. This CDR3 is CASSPVGQGAREQYF. The CDR3 bases are TGTGCCAGCTCACCGGTGGGACAGGGGGCGCGTGAGCAGTACTTC.

This chain joins TRBV18 and TRBJ1-1; no firm D call. This CDR3 region has 16 residues. The germline V gene encodes CDR1 KGHSH and CDR2 LQKENI. Trimming shortened V by 2 bases and J by 3 bases, and 16 bases separated the two germline ends. The CDR3 DNA reads as TGTGCCAGCTCACCAATTGAAGGGATTTCGGACACTGAAGCTTTCTTT. This codes for CASSPIEGISDTEAFF.

Here the CDR3 reads CAISGVSANTEAFF. CDR3 sequence (DNA): TGTGCCATCAGTGGCGTATCCGCAAACACTGAAGCTTTCTTT. The chain uses TRBV10-3 and TRBJ1-1; no reliable D call. Per the germline V gene, CDR1 is ENHRY and CDR2 is SYGVKD. CDR3 length: 14 amino acids. V shed 4 bases and J shed 2 bases, with 11 bases lying between them.

The rearrangement joins TRBV2 to TRBJ2-3; 9 nucleotides agree with TRBD2. J was trimmed by 10 bases and V by 7 bases; bases with no gene match: 12. Germline values: CDR1 SNHLY, CDR2 FYNNEI. This CDR3 is built from 14 residues. This chain's CDR3 is CASKPIAGAGSQYF. The CDR3 coding sequence is TGTGCCAGCAAACCGATAGCGGGAGCAGGATCGCAGTATTTT.

The rearrangement links TRBV6-2 or TRBV6-3 to TRBJ2-1; D might be TRBD2 (6 bases). This CDR3 spans 16 amino acids. Germline loops: CDR1 MNHEY, CDR2 SVGEGT. Trimming left V 4 bases short and J 12 bases short, with 25 bases between. CDR3 sequence: CASSWTTTPGGGGQFF. CDR3 bases: TGTGCCAGCAGTTGGACTACCACCCCTGGGGGAGGAGGGCAGTTCTTC.

The chain recombines TRBV5-1 with TRBJ2-1; a possible D gene is TRBD2 (5 bases). V dropped 4 bases and J dropped 0 bases, with 17 bases sitting between them. CDR1 is SGHRS, CDR2 YFSETQ, per germline. The CDR3 is 17 amino acids. CDR3: CASSPRDIASSYNEQFF. The CDR3 region has the DNA TGCGCCAGCAGCCCACGTGACATAGCGAGCTCCTACAATGAGCAGTTCTTC.